The 31 T cell receptor beta chains reported below all come from one sample, sequenced in a study of shared clonotypes between healthy human individuals. Profiled with immunoSEQ multiplex PCR; TCRdb holds only in-frame clones, not every one. The sample includes approximately 1.4 million clones, around 98% seen only once; the top ten take about 0.45%. Sequencing was carried out using naive CD4+ T cells sorted from blood. Subset: CD45RA+ positively selected. Receptor source: a man between 25 and 39 years old in good health.

The chain carries TRBV29-1 and TRBJ1-2; tentative D call: TRBD1 (6 bases). V lost 0 bases and J lost 7, with 15 bases in between. There are 14 residues in the CDR3. CDR1 and CDR2 from the germline V gene are SQVTM and ANQGSEA. The CDR3 DNA reads TGCAGCGTTGAAGATCGGGGGGCGGTTCGTGGCTACACCTTC. It codes for CSVEDRGAVRGYTF.

V and J are TRBV10-3 and TRBJ2-1; perhaps TRBD2 as D (5 bases). Trimming cost V 2 bases and J 7 bases, with 12 bases left between them. CDR3 length: 14 amino acids. Per germline, CDR1 ENHRY and CDR2 SYGVKD. The CDR3 region is CAISEGFGGNEQFF. The CDR3 DNA follows: TGTGCCATCAGTGAGGGTTTTGGAGGAAATGAGCAGTTCTTC.

J is TRBJ1-1 and V is TRBV14, with a weak D call TRBD1 (5 bases). Germline CDR1 reads SGHDN; CDR2 reads FVKESK. The CDR3 runs 13 residues. V was pared by 5 bases and J by 4 bases, with 11 bases between. As DNA, the CDR3 is TGTGCCAGCAGCAAGGACATCCTCACTGAAGCTTTCTTT. Its protein product is CASSKDILTEAFF.

The chain is built from TRBV5-4 and TRBJ2-2; TRBD1 matches 11 bases. Germline assignment: CDR1 SGHNT and CDR2 YYREEE (reference sequence). Trimming at V came to 2 bases and at J to 10 bases, leaving 7 bases not matched to a gene. This CDR3 is built from 15 residues. The CDR3 bases are TGTGCCAGCAGCTTCCGGGACAGGGGGTCCAAGGAGCTGTTTTTT. This gives the protein CASSFRDRGSKELFF.

The chain couples TRBV5-1 to TRBJ2-1, with 9 bases identical to TRBD2. Germline assignment: CDR1 SGHRS and CDR2 YFSETQ. Trimming cost V 4 bases and J 6 bases; bases outside gene matches: 5. The CDR3 sequence is 14 residues long. The CDR3 is CASSPGGRVNEQFF. The CDR3 region has the DNA TGCGCCAGCAGCCCTGGCGGGAGGGTCAATGAGCAGTTCTTC.

The chain has TRBV9 and TRBJ2-3; 9 bases line up with TRBD2. The trim removed 0 bases at V and 5 bases at J, leaving 4 bases unmatched. There are 15 residues in the CDR3. Germline CDR1 is SGDLS and CDR2 is YYNGEE. The CDR3 protein is CASSVGAGGGDTQYF. The CDR3 DNA follows: TGTGCCAGCAGCGTAGGAGCGGGAGGAGGAGATACGCAGTATTTT.

The count of this clone is one. The chain recombines TRBV9 with TRBJ2-3; 8 nucleotides line up with TRBD1. V trimming: 5 bases; J trimming: 6 bases; junction bases outside the gene matches: 5. CDR1 and CDR2 (germline): SGDLS, YYNGEE. CDR3 size: 13 residues. CDR3: CASSFTGGDTQYF. In nucleotides, the CDR3 is TGTGCCAGCAGTTTCACAGGGGGGGATACGCAGTATTTT.

The chain links TRBV10-3 to TRBJ1-2; D might be TRBD1 (6 bases). In germline, CDR1 is ENHRY, CDR2 SYGVKD. The CDR3 is 14 amino acids. The germline V and J ends were trimmed by 6 bases and 0 bases, with 11 bases remaining between them. The CDR3 DNA sequence: TGTGCCATCAGAACGACAGGAGCTAACTATGGCTACACCTTC. Protein product: CAIRTTGANYGYTF.

This chain links TRBV19 with TRBJ2-1; D unclear. Germline CDR1 reads LNHDA; CDR2 reads SQIVND (reference sequence). This CDR3 is built from 13 residues. V was cut by 7 bases and J by 13 bases, with 20 bases left in between. The CDR3 DNA reads as TGTGCCAGTATGCCTAGTGAACGTGTACGACAGTTCTTC. Its protein is CASMPSERVRQFF.

The chain recombines TRBV6-5 with TRBJ2-7, with 7 bases lining up with TRBD1. J was trimmed by 1 base and V by 5 bases; bases with no gene match: 8. The germline V gene encodes CDR1 MNHEY and CDR2 SVGAGI. There are 15 residues in the CDR3. The CDR3 region is CASSPRTGGSYEQYF. The CDR3 coding sequence is TGTGCCAGCAGTCCACGGACAGGTGGGTCCTACGAGCAGTACTTC.

The rearrangement joins TRBV30 to TRBJ2-7; D may be TRBD2 (6 bases). The CDR3 sequence is 14 residues long. V dropped 2 bases and J dropped 3 bases, with 14 bases sitting between them. The germline gives CDR1 GTSNPN, CDR2 SVGIG (reference sequence). CDR3 in amino acids: CAWSTGTDYYEQYF. DNA for the CDR3: TGTGCCTGGAGTACCGGGACGGACTACTACGAGCAGTACTTC.

The rearrangement joins TRBV11-3 to TRBJ2-6; the D gene could be TRBD1 or TRBD2 (5 bases each). Looked up from germline, CDR1 is SGHNT and CDR2 is YENEEA. This CDR3 has 17 residues. V dropped 5 bases and J dropped 1 base, with 15 bases sitting between them. The CDR3 loop is CASSGGPGRSGANVLTF. CDR3 coding DNA: TGTGCCAGCAGCGGGGGACCTGGAAGGTCTGGGGCCAACGTCCTGACTTTC. Variable domain in full (rest from reference TRBV11-3 and TRBJ2-6): EAGVVQSPRYKIIEKKQPVAFWCNPISGHNTLYWYLQNLGQGPELLIRYENEEAVDDSQLPKDRFSAERLKGVDSTLKIQPAELGDSAVYLCASSGGPGRSGANVLTFGAGSRLTVL.

V gene TRBV5-1 combines with J gene TRBJ2-7, with TRBD1 matching 8 bases. Germline V lookup: CDR1 SGHRS, CDR2 YFSETQ. The CDR3 sequence is 13 residues long. The trim removed 4 bases at V and 7 bases at J, leaving 7 bases unmatched. The chain's CDR3 is CASSPGQAGEQYF. The DNA of the CDR3 is TGCGCCAGCAGCCCGGGACAGGCTGGGGAGCAGTACTTC.

The rearrangement uses TRBV2 and TRBJ2-4; TRBD2 agrees at 8 bases. Per the germline V gene, CDR1 is SNHLY and CDR2 is FYNNEI. There are 16 residues in the CDR3. The J segment lost 1 base and the V segment lost 5 bases, leaving 7 bases of the junction unmatched. The CDR3 spells CASSKTSGVAKNIQYF. The CDR3, as DNA: TGTGCCAGCAGTAAAACTAGCGGCGTGGCCAAAAACATTCAGTACTTC.

This rearrangement joins TRBV13 to TRBJ2-7, with a tentative D call TRBD1 (5 bases). CDR1 and CDR2 from the germline V gene are PRHDT and FYEKMQ (reference sequence). The CDR3 consists of 13 residues. The CDR3 loop reads CDMVDRKIYEQYF. In DNA form, the CDR3 reads TGTGACATGGTCGACAGAAAAATCTACGAGCAGTACTTC.

This chain connects TRBV10-2 to TRBJ2-5; 14 bases are a match to TRBD2. CDR3 length: 15 residues. V shed 7 bases and J 5 bases; nucleotides not matched to a gene: 6. From germline, CDR1 is WSHSY and CDR2 SAAADI. The CDR3, as DNA: TGCGCCAGCACAGGGACTAGCGGGAGAGGCGAGACCCAGTACTTC. This encodes CASTGTSGRGETQYF.

J is TRBJ2-3 and V is TRBV19; D might be TRBD2 (6 bases). Trimming took off 4 bases at V and 2 bases at J, with 13 bases between the two ends. The CDR3 length is 15 residues. In germline, CDR1 is LNHDA, CDR2 SQIVND (reference sequence). CDR3 protein: CASSTGVIATDTQYF. The CDR3 DNA reads as TGTGCCAGTAGTACGGGAGTGATCGCCACAGATACGCAGTATTTT.

The chain is built from TRBV4-3 and TRBJ2-3; perhaps TRBD2 as D (6 bases). Germline CDR1 is LGHNA and CDR2 is YSLEER. This CDR3 contains 16 residues. V lost 0 bases to trimming and J lost 0 bases, with 10 bases between them. The CDR3 DNA sequence: TGCGCCAGCAGCCAAGATCCGGCGGGGAGCACAGATACGCAGTATTTT. It specifies CASSQDPAGSTDTQYF.

The chain joins TRBV5-1 to TRBJ2-3, with no clear D. V lost 4 bases, J lost 0 bases, and 9 bases lay in between. CDR1 and CDR2 (germline): SGHRS, YFSETQ. CDR3 length equals 14 residues. The CDR3 sequence is CASSGAASTDTQYF. The CDR3, as DNA: TGCGCCAGCAGCGGCGCTGCTAGCACAGATACGCAGTATTTT.

This rearrangement joins TRBV7-9 to TRBJ1-4; weak D call: TRBD1 (5 bases). CDR1 and CDR2 from the germline V gene are SEHNR and FQNEAQ (reference sequence). V lost 7 bases, J lost 8 bases, and 20 bases lay in between. CDR3 size: 15 residues. The CDR3 nucleotides read TGTGCCAGCATGGAGGTTGCAACCCGGGGGGAAAAACTGTTTTTT. Encoded protein: CASMEVATRGEKLFF.

The rearrangement joins TRBV28 to TRBJ1-1, with TRBD1 matching 7 bases. CDR1 MDHEN and CDR2 SYDVKM come from the germline V gene. The CDR3 runs to 17 residues. V gave up 7 bases and J gave up 4 bases; unmatched junction bases: 18. CDR3 nucleotide sequence: TGTGCCAGCACTGTCGTAGGGGGCTGGTCCGCAACCACTGAAGCTTTCTTT. Translating gives CASTVVGGWSATTEAFF.

This sequence joins TRBV10-1 and TRBJ2-7, with TRBD2 as a possible D gene (5 bases). Trimming pared 4 bases from V and 5 bases from J, leaving 9 bases between. Germline CDR1 is WNHNN and CDR2 is SYGVQD (reference sequence). The CDR3 totals 12 residues. The CDR3 loop reads CASSGPGNEQYF. The CDR3 DNA sequence: TGCGCCAGCAGTGGTCCCGGGAACGAGCAGTACTTC.

The chain has TRBV9 and TRBJ2-1, with 14 bases lining up with TRBD2. The CDR3 is 19 residues long. Trimming removed 0 bases from V and 7 bases from J; junction bases left unmatched: 12. Germline lookup yields CDR1 SGDLS and CDR2 YYNGEE. Here the CDR3 DNA reads TGTGCCAGCAGCGTAGAGGGACTAGCGGGAGTGGGGTTAGCTAATGAGCAGTTCTTC. Translation: CASSVEGLAGVGLANEQFF.

This chain joins TRBV30 and TRBJ2-1; D is undetermined. The germline V gene encodes CDR1 GTSNPN and CDR2 SVGIG (reference sequence). The CDR3 is 11 residues long. V lost 0 bases to trimming and J lost 11 bases, with 8 bases between them. The CDR3 DNA is TGTGCCTGGAGTGTAAAAAGGCAGCAGTTCTTC. Translated: CAWSVKRQQFF.

The rearrangement links TRBV28 to TRBJ1-5; D may be TRBD1 (5 bases). Germline values: CDR1 MDHEN, CDR2 SYDVKM. The CDR3 covers 16 residues. V lost 3 bases and J 1 base, leaving 13 bases between the germline ends. The CDR3 DNA is TGTGCCAGCAGTTTTTTGGACAACAGGAGCAATCAGCCCCAGCATTTT. It is translated as CASSFLDNRSNQPQHF.

This rearrangement joins TRBV28 to TRBJ2-3, with a possible D match to TRBD2 (5 bases). Trimming stripped 5 bases from V and 1 base from J, with 7 bases between. There are 13 residues in the CDR3. The germline gives CDR1 MDHEN, CDR2 SYDVKM. The CDR3 sequence is CASSPGGTDTQYF. As DNA, the CDR3 is TGTGCCAGCAGTCCCGGGGGCACAGATACGCAGTATTTT.

The chain links TRBV5-4 to TRBJ2-1; 10 nucleotides match TRBD2. The CDR3 runs 15 residues. Looked up from germline, CDR1 is SGHNT and CDR2 is YYREEE (reference sequence). Trimming at V came to 3 bases and at J to 5 bases, leaving 5 bases not matched to a gene. The CDR3 region has the DNA TGTGCCAGCAGCTCAAAGCGGGAGGGTGACAATGAGCAGTTCTTC. It encodes CASSSKREGDNEQFF. Together with reference TRBV5-4 and TRBJ2-1, the CDR3 gives the full variable domain: ETGVTQSPTHLIKTRGQQVTLRCSSQSGHNTVSWYQQALGQGPQFIFQYYREEENGRGNFPPRFSGLQFPNYSSELNVNALELDDSALYLCASSSKREGDNEQFFGPGTRLTVL.

The rearrangement joins TRBV10-2 to TRBJ2-3; TRBD2 matches at 11 bases. The CDR3 runs 17 residues. The trim removed 8 bases at V and 0 bases at J, leaving 10 bases unmatched. The V gene's germline CDR1 is WSHSY and CDR2 SAAADI. The CDR3 DNA follows: TGCGCCAGCGTCGGGACTAGCGGTCTATTTAGCACAGATACGCAGTATTTT. Translated: CASVGTSGLFSTDTQYF.

With regard to this clone: The sample holds other DNA sequences that translate to the same CDR3. The chain combines TRBV28 with TRBJ2-5; TRBD2 is a possible D gene (5 bases). V was trimmed by 3 bases and J by 5 bases, leaving 10 bases between them. CDR1 MDHEN and CDR2 SYDVKM come from the germline V gene. This CDR3 spans 13 amino acids. The CDR3 protein is CASSFGGRETQYF. The CDR3 DNA is TGTGCCAGCAGTTTTGGAGGACGGGAGACCCAGTACTTC. Combining the CDR3 with reference TRBV28 and TRBJ2-5 gives the whole variable domain DVKVTQSSRYLVKRTGEKVFLECVQDMDHENMFWYRQDPGLGLRLIYFSYDVKMKEKGDIPEGYSVSREKKERFSLILESASTNQTSMYLCASSFGGRETQYFGPGTRLLVL.

This chain joins TRBV18 and TRBJ1-5, with a possible D match to TRBD1 (5 bases). V lost 6 bases, J lost 4 bases, and 10 bases lay in between. CDR1 is KGHSH, CDR2 LQKENI, per germline. The CDR3 runs to 13 residues. For the CDR3, the DNA is TGTGCCAGCTCCGGGGGGGGGAATCAGCCCCAGCATTTT. Translated: CASSGGGNQPQHF.

The CDR3 DNA sequence: TGTGCCAGCCTCTTCGGGACTTCCTACGAGCAGTACTTC. As protein: CASLFGTSYEQYF. The chain joins TRBV28 to TRBJ2-7, with TRBD2 as a possible D gene (6 bases). The CDR3 is 13 residues long. The V end was cut by 8 bases, the J end by 1 base, with 12 bases between. CDR1 and CDR2 from the germline V gene are MDHEN and SYDVKM.